Listed below are T cell receptor beta chains from one sample, sequenced in a study of CD8 T cells in ankylosing spondylitis. Each CDR3 protein is one row after TCRdb ran MiXCR on the 5' RACE reads. The sample records about 360,000 distinct CDR3 sequences, roughly 20% being singletons. The sample was blood, either unsorted or a sorted T cell fraction (not recorded which). These receptors all stem from a male donor with ankylosing spondylitis or in good health (not recorded which). The CDR3 runs from the conserved cysteine through the conserved F or W. D genes are given only for firm matches. Only part of the rows carry a size: once, few, many, or a class if the clone is expanded.

v_call	clone_size	d_call	j_call	cdr3_aa	cdr3_nt
TRBV7-9	few	.	TRBJ2-1	CASSLTEVWHEQFF	TGTGCCAGCAGCTTGACAGAGGTTTGGCATGAGCAGTTCTTC
TRBV7-9	few	.	TRBJ2-2	CASSLASSDHGELFF	TGTGCCAGCAGCTTAGCAAGTAGCGACCACGGGGAGCTGTTTTTT
TRBV12-3/TRBV12-4	.	.	TRBJ2-3	CASSTRWLAPTDTQYF	TGTGCCAGCAGTACCCGGTGGCTAGCGCCCACAGATACGCAGTATTTT
TRBV7-9	.	.	TRBJ2-3	CASNPTGGGLSTDTQYF	TGTGCCAGCAACCCGACGGGGGGCGGGTTGAGCACAGATACGCAGTATTTT
TRBV21-1	.	.	TRBJ2-1	CASSRADDNEQFF	TGTGCCAGCAGCAGAGCCGATGACAATGAGCAGTTCTTC
TRBV10-1	few	.	TRBJ2-5	CASSESMETQYF	TGCGCCAGCAGTGAGTCGATGGAGACCCAGTACTTC
TRBV6-5	.	.	TRBJ2-3	CASSYLIIAASTDTQYF	TGTGCCAGCAGTTACTTAATAATAGCGGCTAGCACAGATACGCAGTATTTT
TRBV20-1	.	.	TRBJ2-5	CSAPGRGETQYF	TGCAGTGCCCCAGGGCGCGGAGAGACCCAGTACTTC
TRBV3-1	.	.	TRBJ2-3	CASTFRDTQYF	TGTGCCAGCACCTTCAGAGATACGCAGTATTTT
TRBV12-3/TRBV12-4	many	.	TRBJ2-7	CASSFGTYEQYF	TGTGCCAGCAGTTTTGGGACCTACGAGCAGTACTTC
TRBV2	few	TRBD1	TRBJ2-5	CASSEVRQGAVETQYF	TGTGCCAGCAGTGAAGTGAGGCAGGGGGCGGTAGAGACCCAGTACTTC
TRBV7-9	few	.	TRBJ2-1	CASSPFTAPEQFF	TGTGCCAGCAGCCCTTTTACAGCCCCAGAGCAGTTCTTC
TRBV12-3/TRBV12-4	.	.	TRBJ2-7	CASSNRAFNEQYF	TGTGCCAGCAGTAACAGGGCTTTCAACGAGCAGTACTTC
TRBV20-1	many	.	TRBJ2-5	CSARATGMETQYF	TGCAGTGCTAGAGCAACAGGGATGGAGACCCAGTACTTC
TRBV25-1	.	.	TRBJ1-6	CASMDSLRALHF	TGTGCCAGCATGGACAGCCTTAGGGCCCTCCACTTT
TRBV5-1	few	TRBD2	TRBJ2-2	CASSGLSGGAFPGELFF	TGCGCCAGCAGCGGACTAAGCGGGGGGGCCTTTCCCGGGGAGCTGTTTTTT
TRBV12-3/TRBV12-4	few	.	TRBJ2-3	CASHRETDTQYF	TGTGCCAGCCATCGGGAGACGGATACGCAGTATTTT
TRBV27	.	.	TRBJ2-2	CASSPSDSLQYAGELFF	TGTGCCAGCAGTCCCTCGGACAGCCTCCAGTATGCCGGGGAGCTGTTTTTT
TRBV9	few	TRBD1	TRBJ1-3	CASSAGTGSGNTIYF	TGTGCCAGCAGCGCCGGGACAGGGTCCGGAAACACCATATATTTT
TRBV12-3/TRBV12-4	few	TRBD1	TRBJ2-2	CASSYTGVGTGELFF	TGTGCCAGCAGTTACACAGGGGTTGGGACCGGGGAGCTGTTTTTT
TRBV5-5	.	.	TRBJ1-5	CASSLFGDGVRPQHF	TGTGCCAGCAGCTTGTTCGGGGACGGAGTACGGCCCCAGCATTTT
TRBV20-1	few	.	TRBJ2-7	CSAREPTSYEQYF	TGCAGTGCTAGAGAGCCCACCTCCTACGAGCAGTACTTC
TRBV27	.	.	TRBJ2-6	CASSPGYLSGANVLTF	TGTGCCAGCAGTCCAGGGTACCTCTCTGGGGCCAACGTCCTGACTTTC
TRBV29-1	few	TRBD1	TRBJ1-1	CSAERQGAEHAEAFF	TGCAGCGCAGAACGACAGGGGGCTGAACATGCTGAAGCTTTCTTT
TRBV3-1	.	TRBD2	TRBJ2-1	CASSQGSAGGLLGNEQFF	TGTGCCAGCAGCCAAGGAAGTGCGGGGGGGCTTTTGGGCAATGAGCAGTTCTTC
TRBV12-3/TRBV12-4	few	.	TRBJ2-1	CASSSAAMSSYNEQFF	TGTGCCAGCAGTTCCGCGGCGATGAGCTCCTACAATGAGCAGTTCTTC
TRBV7-2	.	.	TRBJ2-1	CASSATVELFF	TGTGCCAGCAGCGCAACAGTAGAACTGTTCTTC
TRBV7-9	few	TRBD2	TRBJ2-5	CASSLSFGGAVETQYF	TGTGCCAGCAGCTTGTCGTTCGGGGGGGCCGTGGAGACCCAGTACTTC
TRBV2	few	TRBD1	TRBJ2-2	CASMGQGFTGELFF	TGTGCCAGCATGGGACAGGGGTTCACCGGGGAGCTGTTTTTT
TRBV20-1	few	TRBD2	TRBJ2-7	CSARDRLAGGTYEQYF	TGCAGTGCTAGAGATCGACTAGCGGGGGGCACCTACGAGCAGTACTTC
TRBV5-8	.	TRBD1	TRBJ2-5	CASSFWDRAPQETQYF	TGTGCCAGCAGCTTTTGGGACAGGGCCCCCCAAGAGACCCAGTACTTC